This T cell receptor (beta chain) was captured by sequencing in a study of cytomegalovirus exposure and HLA in healthy donors. Only a few counts were recorded for this clone. The study ran its PCR with 60 Vbeta and 13 Jbeta primers. The repertoire was sequenced with immunoSEQ multiplex PCR; TCRdb's copy has only in-frame clones and lacks some. This sample has some 91,000 clones, with roughly 60% found just once. The receptor was isolated from a human donor in good health. The specimen was PBMCs.

Written as DNA, the CDR3 is TGTGCCAGTAGTATAAATAGCAATAGCAATCAGCCCCAGCATTTT. This translates into CASSINSNSNQPQHF. The chain combines TRBV19 with TRBJ1-5; D not resolved. V lost 2 bases and J lost 0, with 8 bases in between. The CDR3 extends over 15 amino acids. Germline assignment: CDR1 LNHDA and CDR2 SQIVND (reference sequence).